This entry describes one T cell receptor (beta chain). Its matching antigen is unknown. Germline assignment: CDR1 SGHRS and CDR2 YFSETQ. The CDR3 contains 15 residues. TCRdb re-analyzed the 5' RACE reads; it lists each CDR3 protein once, without DNA. The table gives about 380,000 distinct CDR3 sequences; the top ten clones make up 2.5% to 3% of it. The record originates from a study of monozygotic twins with inflammatory bowel disease. Overall study results and limits: The data did not back a single strong IBD-associated clonotype or signal.

The sequence was obtained from a human donor with ulcerative colitis or Crohn's disease, or a healthy co-twin of an affected twin (not recorded which). The chain has TRBV5-1 and TRBJ1-3; TCRdb's D gene call, TRBD1, goes unchecked for lack of DNA. The sequenced material came from blood. Here the CDR3 reads CASSPGTSAGNTIYF.